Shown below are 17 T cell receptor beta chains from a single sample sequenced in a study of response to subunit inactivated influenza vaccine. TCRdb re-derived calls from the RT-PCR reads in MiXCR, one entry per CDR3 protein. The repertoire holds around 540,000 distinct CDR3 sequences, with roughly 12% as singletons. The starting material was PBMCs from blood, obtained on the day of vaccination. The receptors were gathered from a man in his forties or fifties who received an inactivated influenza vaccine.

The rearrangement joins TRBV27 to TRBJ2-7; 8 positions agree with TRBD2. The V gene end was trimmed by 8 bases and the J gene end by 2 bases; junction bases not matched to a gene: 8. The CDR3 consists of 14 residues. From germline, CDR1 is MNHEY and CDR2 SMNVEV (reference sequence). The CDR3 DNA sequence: TGTGCCAGCGGCCCGGCCGGGAGGGCCTACGAGCAGTACTTC. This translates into CASGPAGRAYEQYF.

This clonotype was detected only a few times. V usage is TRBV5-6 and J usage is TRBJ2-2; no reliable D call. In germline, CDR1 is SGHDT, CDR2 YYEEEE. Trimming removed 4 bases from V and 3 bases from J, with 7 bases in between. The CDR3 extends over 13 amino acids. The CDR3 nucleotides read TGTGCCAGCAGCAAGGGTTACACCGGGGAGCTGTTTTTT. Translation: CASSKGYTGELFF.

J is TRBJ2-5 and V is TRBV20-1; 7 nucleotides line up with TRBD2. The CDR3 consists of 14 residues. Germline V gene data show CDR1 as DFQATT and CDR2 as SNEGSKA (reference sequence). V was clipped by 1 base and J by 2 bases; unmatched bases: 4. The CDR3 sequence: CSARGSGEQETQYF. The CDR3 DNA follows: TGCAGTGCTAGAGGAAGCGGGGAGCAAGAGACCCAGTACTTC.

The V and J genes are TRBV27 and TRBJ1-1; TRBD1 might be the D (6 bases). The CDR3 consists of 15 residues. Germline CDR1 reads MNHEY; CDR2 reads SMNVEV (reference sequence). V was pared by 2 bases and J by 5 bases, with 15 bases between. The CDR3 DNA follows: TGTGCCAGCAGTTTAAGCTTAGGGAGGGGGACTGAAGCTTTCTTT. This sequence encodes CASSLSLGRGTEAFF.

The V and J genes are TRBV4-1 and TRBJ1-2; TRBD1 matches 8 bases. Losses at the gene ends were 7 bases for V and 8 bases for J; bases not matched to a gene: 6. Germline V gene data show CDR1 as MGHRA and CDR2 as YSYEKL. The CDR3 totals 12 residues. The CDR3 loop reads CASTDDRGGYTF. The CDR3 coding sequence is TGCGCCAGCACTGACGACAGGGGCGGCTACACCTTC.

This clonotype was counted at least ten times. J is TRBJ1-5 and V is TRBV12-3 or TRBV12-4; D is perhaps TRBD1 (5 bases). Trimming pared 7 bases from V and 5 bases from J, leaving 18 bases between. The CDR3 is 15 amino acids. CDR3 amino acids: CASTPPGLRDQPQHF. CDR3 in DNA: TGTGCCAGCACCCCACCGGGACTTAGGGATCAGCCCCAGCATTTT.

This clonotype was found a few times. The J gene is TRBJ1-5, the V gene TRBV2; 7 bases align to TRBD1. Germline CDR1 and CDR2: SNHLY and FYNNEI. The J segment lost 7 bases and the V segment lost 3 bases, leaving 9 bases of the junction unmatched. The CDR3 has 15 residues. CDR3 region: CASSDTDRVGQPQHF. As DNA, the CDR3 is TGTGCCAGCAGTGATACAGACAGGGTGGGCCAGCCCCAGCATTTT.

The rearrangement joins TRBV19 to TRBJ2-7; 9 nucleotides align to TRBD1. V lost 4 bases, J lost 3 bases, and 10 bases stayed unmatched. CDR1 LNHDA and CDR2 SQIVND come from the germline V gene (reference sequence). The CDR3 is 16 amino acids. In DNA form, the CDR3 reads TGTGCCAGTAGTACTCTACCGGGACAGGGAGACTACGAGCAGTACTTC. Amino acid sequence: CASSTLPGQGDYEQYF.

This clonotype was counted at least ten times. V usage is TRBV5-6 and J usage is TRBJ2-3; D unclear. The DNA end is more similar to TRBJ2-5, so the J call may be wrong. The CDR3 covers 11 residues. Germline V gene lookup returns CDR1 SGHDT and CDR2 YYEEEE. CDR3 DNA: TGTGCCAGCAGCTTGTCTGGGACCCAGTACTTC. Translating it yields CASSLSGTQYF.

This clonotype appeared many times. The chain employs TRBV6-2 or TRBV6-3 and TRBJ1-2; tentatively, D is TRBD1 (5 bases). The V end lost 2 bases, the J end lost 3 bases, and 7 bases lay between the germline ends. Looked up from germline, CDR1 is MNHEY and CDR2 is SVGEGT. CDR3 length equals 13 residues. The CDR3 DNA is TGTGCCAGCAGTTACCGGGACTACTATGGCTACACCTTC. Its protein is CASSYRDYYGYTF.

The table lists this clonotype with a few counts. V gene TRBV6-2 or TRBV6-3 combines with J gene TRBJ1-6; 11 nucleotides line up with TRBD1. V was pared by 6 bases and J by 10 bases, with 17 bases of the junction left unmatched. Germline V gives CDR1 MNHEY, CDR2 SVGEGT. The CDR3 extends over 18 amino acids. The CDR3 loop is CASRRPRDRGLSWSPLHF. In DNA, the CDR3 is TGTGCCAGCAGGCGCCCCCGGGACAGGGGGTTATCATGGTCACCCCTCCACTTT.

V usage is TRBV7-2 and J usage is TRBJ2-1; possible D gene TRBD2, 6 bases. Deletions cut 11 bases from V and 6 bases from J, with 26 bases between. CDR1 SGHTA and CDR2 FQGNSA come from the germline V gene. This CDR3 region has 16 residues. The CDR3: CAPSGSGRGPPNEQFF. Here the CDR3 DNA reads TGTGCCCCCAGCGGGTCCGGAAGGGGCCCTCCCAATGAGCAGTTCTTC.

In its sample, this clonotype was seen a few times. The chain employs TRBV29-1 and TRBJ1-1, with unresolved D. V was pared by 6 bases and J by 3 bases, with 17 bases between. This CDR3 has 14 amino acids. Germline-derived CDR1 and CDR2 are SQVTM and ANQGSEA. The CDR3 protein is CSVRGHRPYTEAFF. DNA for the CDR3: TGCAGCGTACGCGGTCACCGGCCATACACTGAAGCTTTCTTT.

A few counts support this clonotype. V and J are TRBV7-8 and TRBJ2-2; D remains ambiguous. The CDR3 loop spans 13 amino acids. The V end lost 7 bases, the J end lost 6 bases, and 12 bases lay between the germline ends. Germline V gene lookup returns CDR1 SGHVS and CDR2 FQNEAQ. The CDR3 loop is CASTQVGSGELFF. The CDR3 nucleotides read TGTGCCAGCACCCAGGTGGGGTCCGGGGAGCTGTTTTTT.

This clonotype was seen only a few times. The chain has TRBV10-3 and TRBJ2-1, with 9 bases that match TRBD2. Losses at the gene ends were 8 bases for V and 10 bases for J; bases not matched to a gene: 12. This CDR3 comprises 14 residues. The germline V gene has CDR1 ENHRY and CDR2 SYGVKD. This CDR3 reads CAIVDSGGRGEQFF. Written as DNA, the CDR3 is TGTGCCATCGTGGATAGCGGGGGCAGGGGGGAGCAGTTCTTC.

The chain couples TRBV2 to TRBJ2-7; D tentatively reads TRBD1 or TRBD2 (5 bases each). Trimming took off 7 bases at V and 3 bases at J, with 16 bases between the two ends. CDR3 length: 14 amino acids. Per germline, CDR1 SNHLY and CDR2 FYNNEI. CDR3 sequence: CASNTPGPFYEQYF. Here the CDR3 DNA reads TGTGCCAGCAATACTCCGGGACCTTTCTACGAGCAGTACTTC.

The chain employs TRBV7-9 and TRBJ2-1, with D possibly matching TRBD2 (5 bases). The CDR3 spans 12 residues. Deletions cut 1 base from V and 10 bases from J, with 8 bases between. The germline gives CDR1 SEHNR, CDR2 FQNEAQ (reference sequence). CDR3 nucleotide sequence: TGTGCCAGCAGCTTAGTAGAGGGCGAGCAGTTCTTC. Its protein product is CASSLVEGEQFF.